The 4 T cell receptor beta chains presented below share a single source sample, sequenced in a study of blood T cells in healthy people across ages. The use of a sample-barcoded 5' primer and a J-beta primer mix characterized a second PCR of roughly 6 to 11 cycles. From the 5' RACE reads, TCRdb called clonotypes with MiXCR, one entry per CDR3 protein. This sample has about 1.6 million distinct CDR3 sequences, with around 35% found just once. Sequenced input: blood. The receptors were gathered from a woman aged 25-40 years in good health.

The chain is built from TRBV15 and TRBJ2-4, with D possibly being TRBD1 (8 bases). V lost 1 base, J lost 7 bases, and 26 bases lay in between. The CDR3 has 19 amino acids. Germline V gives CDR1 LNHNV, CDR2 YYDKDF (reference sequence). DNA of the CDR3: TGTGCCACCAGCAGAGCGGCCCCACAGGGGGGGAGTCTGAGGAACATTCAGTACTTC. Translating gives CATSRAAPQGGSLRNIQYF.

Concerning this clonotype: Sequence at one end of the junction differs from germline and may be a read error. This chain connects TRBV12-3 or TRBV12-4 to TRBJ1-2; D is possibly TRBD1 (6 bases). The CDR3 runs 11 residues. CDR3 sequence (DNA): TGTGCCAGCAGCACAGGGTATGACTACACCTTC. It encodes CASSTGYDYTF.

This clonotype was recorded a few times. The gene calls are TRBV7-8 and TRBJ1-2; 9 nucleotides agree with TRBD1. This CDR3 has 17 amino acids. Germline lookup yields CDR1 SGHVS and CDR2 FQNEAQ. Trimming removed 7 bases from V and 3 bases from J; junction bases left unmatched: 15. CDR3 loop: CASTQRGQGGIDYGYTF. CDR3 in DNA: TGTGCCAGCACCCAAAGGGGACAGGGTGGAATAGACTATGGCTACACCTTC.

The rearrangement joins TRBV20-1 to TRBJ1-5; TRBD1 agrees at 8 bases. CDR1 and CDR2 (germline): DFQATT, SNEGSKA (reference sequence). Unmatched junction bases numbered 6, after V lost 2 bases and J lost 0 bases. The length of the CDR3 is 16 residues. The CDR3 DNA reads TGCAGTGCTAGATCCCGGACAGGGATTAGCAATCAGCCCCAGCATTTT. Its protein is CSARSRTGISNQPQHF.